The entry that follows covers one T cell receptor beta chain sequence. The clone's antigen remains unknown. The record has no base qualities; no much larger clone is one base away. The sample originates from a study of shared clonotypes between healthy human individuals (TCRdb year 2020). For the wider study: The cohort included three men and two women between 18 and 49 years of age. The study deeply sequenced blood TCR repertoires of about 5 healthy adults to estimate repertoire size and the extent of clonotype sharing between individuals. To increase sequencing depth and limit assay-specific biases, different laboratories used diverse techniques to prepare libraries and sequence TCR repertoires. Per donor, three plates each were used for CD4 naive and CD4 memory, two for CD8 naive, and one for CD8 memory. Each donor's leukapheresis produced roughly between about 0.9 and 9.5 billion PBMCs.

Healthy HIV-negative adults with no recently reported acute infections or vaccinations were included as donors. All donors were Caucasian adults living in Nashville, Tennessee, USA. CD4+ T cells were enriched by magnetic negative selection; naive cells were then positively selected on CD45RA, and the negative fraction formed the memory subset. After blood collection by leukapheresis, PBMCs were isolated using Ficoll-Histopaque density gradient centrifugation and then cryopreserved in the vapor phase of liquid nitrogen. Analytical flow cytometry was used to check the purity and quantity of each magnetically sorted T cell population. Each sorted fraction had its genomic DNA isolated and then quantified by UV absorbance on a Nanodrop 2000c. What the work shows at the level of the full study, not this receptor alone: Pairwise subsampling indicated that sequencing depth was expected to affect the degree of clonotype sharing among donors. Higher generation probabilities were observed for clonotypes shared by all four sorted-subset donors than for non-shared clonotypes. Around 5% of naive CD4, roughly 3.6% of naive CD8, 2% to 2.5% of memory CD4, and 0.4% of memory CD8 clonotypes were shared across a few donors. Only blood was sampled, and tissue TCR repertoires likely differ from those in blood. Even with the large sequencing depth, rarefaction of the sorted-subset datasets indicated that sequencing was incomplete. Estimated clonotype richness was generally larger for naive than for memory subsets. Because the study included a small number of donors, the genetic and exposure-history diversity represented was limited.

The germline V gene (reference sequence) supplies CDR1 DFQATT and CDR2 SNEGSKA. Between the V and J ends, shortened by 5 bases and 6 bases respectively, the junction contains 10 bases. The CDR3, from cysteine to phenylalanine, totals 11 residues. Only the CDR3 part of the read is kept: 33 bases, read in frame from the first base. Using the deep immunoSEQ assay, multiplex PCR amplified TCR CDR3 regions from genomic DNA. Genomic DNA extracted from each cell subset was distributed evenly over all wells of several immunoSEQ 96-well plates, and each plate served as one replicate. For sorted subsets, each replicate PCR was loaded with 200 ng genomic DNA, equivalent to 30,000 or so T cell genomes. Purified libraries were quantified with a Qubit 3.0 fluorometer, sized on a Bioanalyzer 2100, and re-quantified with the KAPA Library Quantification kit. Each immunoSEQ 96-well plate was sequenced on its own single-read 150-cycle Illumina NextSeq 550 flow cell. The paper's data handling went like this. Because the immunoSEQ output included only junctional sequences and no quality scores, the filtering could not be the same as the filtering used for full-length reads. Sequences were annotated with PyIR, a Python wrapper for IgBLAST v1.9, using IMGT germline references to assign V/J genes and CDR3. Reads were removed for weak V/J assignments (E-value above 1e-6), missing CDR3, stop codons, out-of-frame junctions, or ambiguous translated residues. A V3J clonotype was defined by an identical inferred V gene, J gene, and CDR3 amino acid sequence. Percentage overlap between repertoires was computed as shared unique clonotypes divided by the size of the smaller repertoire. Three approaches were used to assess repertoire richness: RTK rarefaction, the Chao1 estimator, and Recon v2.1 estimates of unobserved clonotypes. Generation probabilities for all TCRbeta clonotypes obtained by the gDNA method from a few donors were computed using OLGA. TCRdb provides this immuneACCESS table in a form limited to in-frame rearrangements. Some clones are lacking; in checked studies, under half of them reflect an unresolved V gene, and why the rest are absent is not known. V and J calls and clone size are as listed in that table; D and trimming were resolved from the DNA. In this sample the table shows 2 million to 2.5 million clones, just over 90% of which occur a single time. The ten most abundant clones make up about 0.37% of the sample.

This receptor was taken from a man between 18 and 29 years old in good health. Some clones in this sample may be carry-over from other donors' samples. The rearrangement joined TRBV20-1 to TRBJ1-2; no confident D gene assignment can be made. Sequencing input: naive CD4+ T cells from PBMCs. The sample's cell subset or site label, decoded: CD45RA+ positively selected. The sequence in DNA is TGCAGTGCTGGTCGGATAGATGGCTACACCTTC. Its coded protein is CSAGRIDGYTF.